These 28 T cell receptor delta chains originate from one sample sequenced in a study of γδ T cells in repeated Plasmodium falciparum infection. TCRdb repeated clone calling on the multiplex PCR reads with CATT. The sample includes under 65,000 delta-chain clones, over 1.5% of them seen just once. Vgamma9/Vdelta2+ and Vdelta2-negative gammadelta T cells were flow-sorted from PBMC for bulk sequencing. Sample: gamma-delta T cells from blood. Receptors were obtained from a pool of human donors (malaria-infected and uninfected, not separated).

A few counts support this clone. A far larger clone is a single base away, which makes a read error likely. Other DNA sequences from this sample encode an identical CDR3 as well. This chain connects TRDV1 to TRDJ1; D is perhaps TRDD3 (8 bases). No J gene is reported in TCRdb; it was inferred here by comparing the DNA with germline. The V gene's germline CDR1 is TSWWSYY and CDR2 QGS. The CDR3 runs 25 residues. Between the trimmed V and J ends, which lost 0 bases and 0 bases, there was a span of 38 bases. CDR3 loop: CALGELLFPTYWGVHHFLYTDKLIF. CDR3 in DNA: TGTGCTCTTGGGGAACTCCTCTTTCCTACCTACTGGGGGGTACATCACTTCCTATACACCGATAAACTCATCTTT.

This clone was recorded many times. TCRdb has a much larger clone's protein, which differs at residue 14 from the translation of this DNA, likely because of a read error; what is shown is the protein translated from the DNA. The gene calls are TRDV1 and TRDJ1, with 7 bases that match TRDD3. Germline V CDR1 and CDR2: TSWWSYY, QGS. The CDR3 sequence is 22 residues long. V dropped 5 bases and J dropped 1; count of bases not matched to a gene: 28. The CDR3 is CALGTPAWWRYGGHARTDKLIF. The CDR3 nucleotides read TGTGCTCTTGGGACACCGGCTTGGTGGAGGTATGGGGGACACGCACGCACCGATAAACTCATCTTT.

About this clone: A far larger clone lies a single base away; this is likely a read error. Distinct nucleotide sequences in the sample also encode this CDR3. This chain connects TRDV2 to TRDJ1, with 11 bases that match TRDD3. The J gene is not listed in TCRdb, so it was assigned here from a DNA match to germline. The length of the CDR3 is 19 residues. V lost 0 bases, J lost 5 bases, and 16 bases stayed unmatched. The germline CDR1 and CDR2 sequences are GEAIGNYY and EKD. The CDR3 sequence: CACDTLGGGYAERTDKLIF. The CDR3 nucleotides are TGTGCCTGTGACACCCTCGGTGGGGGATACGCGGAAAGGACTGATAAACTCATCTTT.

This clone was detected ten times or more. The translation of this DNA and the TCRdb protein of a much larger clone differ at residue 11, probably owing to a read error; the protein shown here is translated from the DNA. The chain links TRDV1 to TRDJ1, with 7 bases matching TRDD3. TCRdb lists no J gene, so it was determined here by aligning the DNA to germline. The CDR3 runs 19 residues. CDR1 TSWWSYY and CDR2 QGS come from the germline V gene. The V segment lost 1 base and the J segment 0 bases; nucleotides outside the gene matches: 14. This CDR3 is CALGEPATLGGPNTDKLIF. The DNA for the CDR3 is TGTGCTCTTGGGGAACCCGCCACCCTGGGGGGTCCGAACACCGATAAACTCATCTTT.

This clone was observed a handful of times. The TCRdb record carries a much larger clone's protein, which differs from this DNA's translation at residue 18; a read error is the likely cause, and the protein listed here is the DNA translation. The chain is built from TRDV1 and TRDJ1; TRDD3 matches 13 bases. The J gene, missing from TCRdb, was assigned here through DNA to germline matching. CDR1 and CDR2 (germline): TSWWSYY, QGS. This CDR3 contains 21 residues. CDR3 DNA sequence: TGTGCTCTGCGGGTCCTTCCTACGATAATAACTGGGGGATACGCAACTGATAGACTCATCTTT. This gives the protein CALRVLPTIITGGYATDRLIF.

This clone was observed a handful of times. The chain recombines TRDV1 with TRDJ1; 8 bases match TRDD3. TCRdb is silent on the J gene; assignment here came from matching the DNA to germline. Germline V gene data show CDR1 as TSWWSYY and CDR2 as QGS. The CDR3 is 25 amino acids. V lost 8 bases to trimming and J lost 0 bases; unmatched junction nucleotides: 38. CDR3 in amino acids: CALPSNHLMTHRTGGSPYYTDKLIF. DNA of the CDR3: TGTGCTCTTCCTTCCAACCACTTAATGACCCATCGTACTGGGGGTTCTCCTTACTACACCGATAAACTCATCTTT.

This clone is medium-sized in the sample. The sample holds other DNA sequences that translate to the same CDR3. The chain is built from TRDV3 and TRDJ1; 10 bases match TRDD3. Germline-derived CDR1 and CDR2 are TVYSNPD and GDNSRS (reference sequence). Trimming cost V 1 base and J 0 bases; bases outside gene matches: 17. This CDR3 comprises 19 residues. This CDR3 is CAFNPRGIRASGDTDKLIF. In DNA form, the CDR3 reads TGTGCCTTTAATCCCCGGGGGATACGGGCCTCTGGGGACACCGATAAACTCATCTTT.

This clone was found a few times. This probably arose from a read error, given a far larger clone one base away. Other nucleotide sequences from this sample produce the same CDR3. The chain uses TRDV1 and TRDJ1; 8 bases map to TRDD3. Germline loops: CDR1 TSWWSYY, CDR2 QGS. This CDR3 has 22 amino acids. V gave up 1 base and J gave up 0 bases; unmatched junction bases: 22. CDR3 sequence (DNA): TGTGCTCTTGGGGAACCAAGACCTACCCAGGGGATACCGCTCAAGTACACCGATAAACTCATCTTT. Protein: CALGEPRPTQGIPLKYTDKLIF.

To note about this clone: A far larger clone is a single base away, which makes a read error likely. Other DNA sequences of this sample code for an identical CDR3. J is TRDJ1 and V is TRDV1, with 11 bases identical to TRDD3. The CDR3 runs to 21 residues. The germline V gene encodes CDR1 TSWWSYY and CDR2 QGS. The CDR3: CALGETLLFLTGGYRPDKLIF. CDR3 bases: TGTGCTCTTGGGGAAACCCTACTGTTCCTAACTGGGGGATATCGACCCGATAAGCTCATCTTT.

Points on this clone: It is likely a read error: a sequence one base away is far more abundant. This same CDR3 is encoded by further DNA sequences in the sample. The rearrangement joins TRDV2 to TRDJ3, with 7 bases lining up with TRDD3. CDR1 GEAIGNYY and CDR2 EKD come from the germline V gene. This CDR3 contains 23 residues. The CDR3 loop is CACDTKGGGALVLSSWDTRQMFF. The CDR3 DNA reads TGTGCCTGCGACACCAAAGGTGGGGGAGCCCTTGTCCTCAGCTCCTGGGACACCCGACAGATGTTTTTC.

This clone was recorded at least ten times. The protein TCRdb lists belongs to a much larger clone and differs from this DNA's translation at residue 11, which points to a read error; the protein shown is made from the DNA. This CDR3 is CALDTGGHRHADKLIF. Written as DNA, the CDR3 is TGTGCTCTTGATACTGGGGGACACAGACACGCCGATAAACTCATATTT. No V gene call is available, although the J gene is TRDJ1; TRDD3, the table's D call, was not compared with the DNA. The CDR3 contains 16 residues.

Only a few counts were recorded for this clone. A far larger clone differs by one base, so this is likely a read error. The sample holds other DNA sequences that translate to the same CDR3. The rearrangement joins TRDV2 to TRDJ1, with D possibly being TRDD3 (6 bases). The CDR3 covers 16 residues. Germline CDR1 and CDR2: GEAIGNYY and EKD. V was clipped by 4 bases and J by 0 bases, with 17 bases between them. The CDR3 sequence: CACDTAGVINTDKLIF. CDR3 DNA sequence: TGTGCCTGTGATACCGCTGGGGTAATCAACACCGATAAACTCATCTTT.

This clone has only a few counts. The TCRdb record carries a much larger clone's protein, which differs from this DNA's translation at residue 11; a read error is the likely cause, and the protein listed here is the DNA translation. CDR3 nucleotides: TGTGCTCTTGGGGAACTCGGGATCCCTACCGGATTAGGAAGGAGTAAACTCATCTTT. Translation: CALGELGIPTGLGRSKLIF. The rearrangement uses TRDV1 and TRDJ1; D possibly matches TRDD2 or TRDD3 (5 bases each). The CDR3 is 19 residues long. Germline-derived CDR1 and CDR2 are TSWWSYY and QGS. V was cut by 0 bases and J by 7 bases, with 27 bases left in between.

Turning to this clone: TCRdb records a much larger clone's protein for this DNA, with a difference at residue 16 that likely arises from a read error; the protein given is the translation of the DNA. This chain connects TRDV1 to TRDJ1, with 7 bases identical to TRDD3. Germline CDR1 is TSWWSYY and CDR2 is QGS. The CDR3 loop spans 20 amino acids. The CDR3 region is CALGENRLYHWGLHTGKLIF. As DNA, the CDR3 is TGTGCTCTTGGGGAAAACCGGCTCTACCACTGGGGACTCCACACCGGTAAACTCATCTTT.

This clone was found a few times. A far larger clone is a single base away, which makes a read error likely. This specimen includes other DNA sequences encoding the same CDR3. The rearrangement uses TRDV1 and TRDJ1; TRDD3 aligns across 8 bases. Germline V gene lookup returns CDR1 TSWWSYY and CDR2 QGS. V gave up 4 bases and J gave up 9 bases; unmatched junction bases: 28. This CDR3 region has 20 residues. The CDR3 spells CALGATALPHETGGITELIF. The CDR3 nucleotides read TGTGCTCTTGGGGCGACGGCTCTCCCCCACGAAACTGGGGGGATAACAGAACTCATCTTT.

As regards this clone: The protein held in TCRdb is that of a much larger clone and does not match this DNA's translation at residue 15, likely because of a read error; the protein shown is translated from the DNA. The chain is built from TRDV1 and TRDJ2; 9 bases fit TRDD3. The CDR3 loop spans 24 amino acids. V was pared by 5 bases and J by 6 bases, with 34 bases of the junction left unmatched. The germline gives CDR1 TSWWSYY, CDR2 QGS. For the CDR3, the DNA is TGTGCTCTTGGGAAGCCCCATTCCTACTGGGGTACTGGGGGACACGGAAACAAGGCAGCACAACTCTTCTTT. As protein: CALGKPHSYWGTGGHGNKAAQLFF.

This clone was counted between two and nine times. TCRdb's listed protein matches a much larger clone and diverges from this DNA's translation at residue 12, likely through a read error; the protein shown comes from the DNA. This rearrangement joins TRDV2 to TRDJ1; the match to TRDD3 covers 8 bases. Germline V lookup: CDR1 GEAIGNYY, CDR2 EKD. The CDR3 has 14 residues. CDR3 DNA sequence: TGTGCCTGTGACATCGGGGGATATGTCGATAAACCCATCTTT. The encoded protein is CACDIGGYVDKPIF.

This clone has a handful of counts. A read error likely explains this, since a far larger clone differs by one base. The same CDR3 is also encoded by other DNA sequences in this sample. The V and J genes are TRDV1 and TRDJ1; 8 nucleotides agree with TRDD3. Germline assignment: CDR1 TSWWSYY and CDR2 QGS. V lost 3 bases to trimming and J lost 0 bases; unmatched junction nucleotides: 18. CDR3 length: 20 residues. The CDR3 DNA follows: TGTGCTCTTGGGGAGTTACTCTGGGGGACGAGTTTAAAATACACCGATAAACTCATCTTT. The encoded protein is CALGELLWGTSLKYTDKLIF.

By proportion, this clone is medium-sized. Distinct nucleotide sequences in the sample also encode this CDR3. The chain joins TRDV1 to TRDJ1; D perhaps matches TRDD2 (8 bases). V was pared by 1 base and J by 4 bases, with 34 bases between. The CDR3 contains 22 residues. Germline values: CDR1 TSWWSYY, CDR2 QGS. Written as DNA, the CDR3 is TGTGCTCTTGGGGAACCCGACGCTTCCTACAAAACTGGGGACTCTCGGGGCGATAAACTCATCTTT. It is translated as CALGEPDASYKTGDSRGDKLIF.

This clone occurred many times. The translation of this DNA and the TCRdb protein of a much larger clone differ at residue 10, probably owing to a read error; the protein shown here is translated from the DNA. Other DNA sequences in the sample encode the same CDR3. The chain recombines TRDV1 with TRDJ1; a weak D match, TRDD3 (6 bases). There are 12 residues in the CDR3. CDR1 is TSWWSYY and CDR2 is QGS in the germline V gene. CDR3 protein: CALGMGADKPIF. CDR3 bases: TGTGCTCTTGGGATGGGGGCCGATAAACCCATCTTT.

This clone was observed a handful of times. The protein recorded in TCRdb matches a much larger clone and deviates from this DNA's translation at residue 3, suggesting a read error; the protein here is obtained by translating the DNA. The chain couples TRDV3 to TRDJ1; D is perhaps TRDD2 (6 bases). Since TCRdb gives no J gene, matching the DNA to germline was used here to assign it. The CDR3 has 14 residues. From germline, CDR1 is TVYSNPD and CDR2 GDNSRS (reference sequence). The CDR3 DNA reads TGTGCTCCGGCCTTCCGCAGATACACCGATAAACTCATCTTT. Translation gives CAPAFRRYTDKLIF. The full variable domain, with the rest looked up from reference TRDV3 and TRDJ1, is CDKVTQSSPDQTVASGSEVVLLCTYDTVYSNPDLFWYRIRPDYSFQFVFYGDNSRSEGADFTQGRFSVKHILTQKAFHLVISPVRTEDSATYYCAPAFRRYTDKLIFGKGTRVTVEP.

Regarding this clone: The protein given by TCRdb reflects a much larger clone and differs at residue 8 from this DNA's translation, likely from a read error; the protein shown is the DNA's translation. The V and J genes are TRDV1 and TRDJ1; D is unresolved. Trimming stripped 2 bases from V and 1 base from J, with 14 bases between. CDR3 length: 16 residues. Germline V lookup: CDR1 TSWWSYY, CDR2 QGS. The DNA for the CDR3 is TGTGCTCTTGGGGAAACATCTTTCTATAGCACCGATAAACTCATCTTT. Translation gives CALGETSFYSTDKLIF.

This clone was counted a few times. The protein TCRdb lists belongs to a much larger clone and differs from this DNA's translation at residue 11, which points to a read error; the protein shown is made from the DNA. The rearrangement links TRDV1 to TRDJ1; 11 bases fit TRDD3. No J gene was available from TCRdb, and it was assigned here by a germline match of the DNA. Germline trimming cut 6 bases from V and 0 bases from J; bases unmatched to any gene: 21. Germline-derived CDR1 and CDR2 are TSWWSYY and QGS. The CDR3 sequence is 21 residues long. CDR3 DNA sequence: TGTGCTCTTGGTGGAACCTGGGGGATACAAAGCCATCTTTTATACACCGATAAACTCATCTTT. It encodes CALGGTWGIQSHLLYTDKLIF.

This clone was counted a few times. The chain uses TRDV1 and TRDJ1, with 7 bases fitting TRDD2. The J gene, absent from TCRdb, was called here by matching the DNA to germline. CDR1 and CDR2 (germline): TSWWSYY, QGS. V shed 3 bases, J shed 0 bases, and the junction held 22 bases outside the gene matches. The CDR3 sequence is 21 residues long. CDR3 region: CALGDPFPTLRYWPYTDKLIF. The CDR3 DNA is TGTGCTCTTGGGGACCCCTTTCCTACGCTTCGGTACTGGCCCTACACCGATAAACTCATCTTT.

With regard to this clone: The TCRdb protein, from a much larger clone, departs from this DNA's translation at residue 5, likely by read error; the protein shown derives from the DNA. The CDR3 sequence is CAFTKPEPSTGGYANTDKLIF. The CDR3 DNA is TGTGCCTTTACTAAACCCGAACCCTCTACTGGGGGATACGCGAACACCGATAAACTCATCTTT. V and J are TRDV3 and TRDJ1; the match to TRDD3 covers 13 bases. No J gene was available from TCRdb, and it was assigned here by a germline match of the DNA. The CDR3 extends over 21 amino acids. V was clipped by 1 base and J by 0 bases; unmatched bases: 20. The germline V gene encodes CDR1 TVYSNPD and CDR2 GDNSRS (reference sequence).

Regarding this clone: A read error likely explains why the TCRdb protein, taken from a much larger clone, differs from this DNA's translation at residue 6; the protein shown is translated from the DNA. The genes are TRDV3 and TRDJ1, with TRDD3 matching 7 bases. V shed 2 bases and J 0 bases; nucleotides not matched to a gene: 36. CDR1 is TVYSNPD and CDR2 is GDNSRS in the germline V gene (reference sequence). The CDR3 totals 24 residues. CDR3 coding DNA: TGTGCCTTTCGGAAATCAAAATACGTTCATTATGGAGGATACGGTAGAACAAACACCGATAAACTCATCTTT. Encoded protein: CAFRKSKYVHYGGYGRTNTDKLIF.

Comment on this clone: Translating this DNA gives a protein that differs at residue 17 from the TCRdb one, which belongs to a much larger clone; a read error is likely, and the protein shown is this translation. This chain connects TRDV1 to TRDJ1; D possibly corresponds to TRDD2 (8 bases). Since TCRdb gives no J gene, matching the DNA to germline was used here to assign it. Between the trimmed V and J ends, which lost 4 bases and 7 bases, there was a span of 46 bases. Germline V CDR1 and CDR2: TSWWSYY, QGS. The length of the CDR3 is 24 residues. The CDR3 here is CALGGEMPSYLSLLTGEFFGKLIF. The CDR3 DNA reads TGTGCTCTTGGGGGAGAGATGCCTTCCTATCTCTCTCTCCTAACTGGGGAATTTTTCGGTAAACTCATCTTT.

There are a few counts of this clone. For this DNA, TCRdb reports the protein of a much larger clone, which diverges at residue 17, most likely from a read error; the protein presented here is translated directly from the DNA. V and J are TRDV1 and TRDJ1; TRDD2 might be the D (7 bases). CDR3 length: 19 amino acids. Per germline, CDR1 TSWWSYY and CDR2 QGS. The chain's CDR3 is CALGELLPIDTWEASKRIF. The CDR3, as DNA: TGTGCTCTTGGGGAACTGCTTCCTATAGATACGTGGGAGGCCTCTAAACGCATCTTT.